Listed below are T cell receptor beta chains from one sample, sequenced in a study of cytomegalovirus exposure and HLA in healthy donors. Assay: immunoSEQ multiplex PCR; the TCRdb copy retains only in-frame clones and omits some. Of roughly 93,000 clones detected, about 70% appear once; the ten largest clones hold over 3%. What was sequenced was PBMCs. The source of these receptors is a man aged 40-49 years in good health and CMV-seronegative. Both conserved end residues are part of each CDR3. A D gene is named only where the DNA matches it firmly. The size of a clone is reported for some rows only, either as once, few or many, or as a class for expanded clones.

clone_size: -
d_call: TRBD1
v_call: TRBV14
j_call: TRBJ1-4
cdr3_length: 13
cdr3_aa: CASSQAPGQSLIF
cdr3_nt: TGTGCCAGCAGCCAAGCCCCGGGACAGAGCTTGATTTTT

clone_size: -
d_call: -
v_call: TRBV13
j_call: TRBJ1-6
cdr3_length: 15
cdr3_aa: CASSLFGRDNSPLHF
cdr3_nt: TGTGCCAGCAGCTTATTCGGCAGGGATAATTCACCCCTCCACTTT

clone_size: -
d_call: TRBD1
v_call: TRBV4-3
j_call: TRBJ1-4
cdr3_length: 15
cdr3_aa: CASSQAGQTNEKLFF
cdr3_nt: TGCGCCAGCAGCCAAGCGGGACAGACTAATGAAAAACTGTTTTTT

clone_size: few
d_call: -
v_call: TRBV30
j_call: TRBJ2-2
cdr3_length: 16
cdr3_aa: CAWRVRQRRNTGELFF
cdr3_nt: TGTGCCTGGAGGGTAAGGCAGCGGAGGAACACCGGGGAGCTGTTTTTT

clone_size: -
d_call: TRBD1
v_call: TRBV11-2
j_call: TRBJ1-6
cdr3_length: 14
cdr3_aa: CASGRDRGLSPLHF
cdr3_nt: TGTGCCAGCGGTCGGGACAGGGGGCTCTCACCCCTCCACTTT

clone_size: once
d_call: TRBD2
v_call: TRBV5-1
j_call: TRBJ2-1
cdr3_length: 15
cdr3_aa: CASSLYSGGANEQFF
cdr3_nt: TGCGCCAGCAGCTTGTATAGCGGGGGGGCCAATGAGCAGTTCTTC

clone_size: -
d_call: -
v_call: TRBV19
j_call: TRBJ2-1
cdr3_length: 15
cdr3_aa: CASSIGGRFYNGQFF
cdr3_nt: TGTGCCAGTAGTATAGGGGGGCGCTTCTACAATGGGCAGTTCTTC

clone_size: few
d_call: TRBD2
v_call: TRBV9
j_call: TRBJ2-5
cdr3_length: 16
cdr3_aa: CASSVDLAGGQETQYF
cdr3_nt: TGTGCCAGCAGCGTAGATCTAGCGGGGGGCCAAGAGACCCAGTACTTC

clone_size: -
d_call: -
v_call: TRBV4-1
j_call: TRBJ1-5
cdr3_length: 17
cdr3_aa: CASSQDSGLRVNQPQHF
cdr3_nt: TGCGCCAGCAGCCAAGATTCCGGGTTACGTGTCAATCAGCCCCAGCATTTT

clone_size: -
d_call: -
v_call: TRBV19
j_call: TRBJ2-7
cdr3_length: 12
cdr3_aa: CASSMAGYEQYF
cdr3_nt: TGTGCCAGTAGTATGGCGGGGTACGAGCAGTACTTC

clone_size: few
d_call: -
v_call: TRBV5-1
j_call: TRBJ1-1
cdr3_length: 13
cdr3_aa: CASSVGLKTEAFF
cdr3_nt: TGCGCCAGCAGCGTGGGACTAAAGACTGAAGCTTTCTTT

clone_size: -
d_call: -
v_call: TRBV9
j_call: TRBJ2-1
cdr3_length: 14
cdr3_aa: CASSVVGGVNEQFF
cdr3_nt: TGTGCCAGCAGCGTAGTAGGGGGGGTCAATGAGCAGTTCTTC

clone_size: -
d_call: TRBD1
v_call: TRBV4-1
j_call: TRBJ1-5
cdr3_length: 18
cdr3_aa: CASSQDGPGGGSNQPQHF
cdr3_nt: TGCGCCAGCAGCCAAGATGGTCCAGGGGGCGGGAGCAATCAGCCCCAGCATTTT

clone_size: few
d_call: TRBD2
v_call: TRBV9
j_call: TRBJ2-2
cdr3_length: 15
cdr3_aa: CASRERGTWTGELFF
cdr3_nt: TGTGCCAGCAGGGAGCGGGGGACGTGGACCGGGGAGCTGTTTTTT

clone_size: once
d_call: TRBD2
v_call: TRBV5-4
j_call: TRBJ2-2
cdr3_length: 16
cdr3_aa: CASSPGRGAQAGELFF
cdr3_nt: TGTGCCAGCAGCCCCGGGCGGGGGGCTCAGGCCGGGGAGCTGTTTTTT

clone_size: -
d_call: TRBD1
v_call: TRBV14
j_call: TRBJ2-1
cdr3_length: 15
cdr3_aa: CASSFYGQGYNEQFF
cdr3_nt: TGTGCCAGCAGCTTCTATGGACAGGGGTACAATGAGCAGTTCTTC

clone_size: few
d_call: TRBD1
v_call: TRBV27
j_call: TRBJ2-7
cdr3_length: 15
cdr3_aa: CASSFRRQGANEQYF
cdr3_nt: TGTGCCAGCAGTTTTCGACGACAGGGGGCCAACGAGCAGTACTTC

clone_size: -
d_call: -
v_call: TRBV4-3
j_call: TRBJ2-1
cdr3_length: 14
cdr3_aa: CASSQVIPPNEQFF
cdr3_nt: TGCGCCAGCAGCCAAGTTATTCCCCCCAATGAGCAGTTCTTC

clone_size: -
d_call: TRBD2
v_call: TRBV7-2
j_call: TRBJ2-7
cdr3_length: 16
cdr3_aa: CASSPSSLAGLYEQYF
cdr3_nt: TGTGCCAGCAGCCCAAGCTCACTAGCGGGCCTCTACGAGCAGTACTTC

clone_size: -
d_call: -
v_call: TRBV5-1
j_call: TRBJ2-2
cdr3_length: 15
cdr3_aa: CASSLETTNTGELFF
cdr3_nt: TGCGCCAGCAGCTTAGAGACTACGAACACCGGGGAGCTGTTTTTT

clone_size: -
d_call: -
v_call: TRBV4-2
j_call: TRBJ1-1
cdr3_length: 13
cdr3_aa: CASQTGKDTEAFF
cdr3_nt: TGTGCCAGCCAAACAGGGAAGGACACTGAAGCTTTCTTT

clone_size: few
d_call: TRBD2
v_call: TRBV9
j_call: TRBJ2-5
cdr3_length: 18
cdr3_aa: CASSAQNLPGLAGETQYF
cdr3_nt: TGTGCCAGCAGCGCACAAAATCTGCCGGGACTAGCGGGGGAGACCCAGTACTTC

clone_size: once
d_call: -
v_call: TRBV5-6
j_call: TRBJ2-3
cdr3_length: 12
cdr3_aa: CASSNIQDTQYF
cdr3_nt: TGTGCCAGCAGCAATATACAAGATACGCAGTATTTT

clone_size: -
d_call: TRBD2
v_call: TRBV9
j_call: TRBJ2-7
cdr3_length: 17
cdr3_aa: CASSVTSGGVSSYEQYF
cdr3_nt: TGTGCCAGCAGCGTGACTAGCGGGGGGGTCAGCTCCTACGAGCAGTACTTC

clone_size: -
d_call: TRBD1
v_call: TRBV7-9
j_call: TRBJ2-5
cdr3_length: 18
cdr3_aa: CASRRDPGQTFYQETQYF
cdr3_nt: TGTGCCAGCAGGAGAGACCCGGGACAGACGTTTTACCAAGAGACCCAGTACTTC

clone_size: -
d_call: -
v_call: TRBV14
j_call: TRBJ2-3
cdr3_length: 15
cdr3_aa: CASSQGVARTDTQYF
cdr3_nt: TGTGCCAGCAGCCAAGGAGTAGCACGCACAGATACGCAGTATTTT

clone_size: -
d_call: -
v_call: TRBV11-1
j_call: TRBJ1-1
cdr3_length: 14
cdr3_aa: CASSYLAGLTEAFF
cdr3_nt: TGTGCCAGCAGCTATTTGGCAGGGTTGACTGAAGCTTTCTTT

clone_size: -
d_call: TRBD2
v_call: TRBV7-9
j_call: TRBJ2-5
cdr3_length: 16
cdr3_aa: CASSQTSGGTQETQYF
cdr3_nt: TGTGCCAGCAGCCAAACTAGCGGGGGGACCCAAGAGACCCAGTACTTC

clone_size: -
d_call: -
v_call: TRBV7-8
j_call: TRBJ2-7
cdr3_length: 17
cdr3_aa: CASSLGTTGDFSYEQYF
cdr3_nt: TGTGCCAGCAGCTTAGGAACCACAGGGGACTTCTCCTACGAGCAGTACTTC

clone_size: -
d_call: TRBD1
v_call: TRBV19
j_call: TRBJ2-1
cdr3_length: 15
cdr3_aa: CASSPWTGSYNEQFF
cdr3_nt: TGTGCCAGTAGCCCTTGGACAGGGTCCTACAATGAGCAGTTCTTC

clone_size: -
d_call: -
v_call: TRBV2
j_call: TRBJ2-3
cdr3_length: 12
cdr3_aa: CASRGEADTQYF
cdr3_nt: TGTGCCAGCAGGGGGGAGGCAGATACGCAGTATTTT

clone_size: -
d_call: TRBD1
v_call: TRBV30
j_call: TRBJ2-7
cdr3_length: 14
cdr3_aa: CAWSRDRDSYEQYF
cdr3_nt: TGTGCCTGGAGCCGGGACAGGGATTCCTACGAGCAGTACTTC